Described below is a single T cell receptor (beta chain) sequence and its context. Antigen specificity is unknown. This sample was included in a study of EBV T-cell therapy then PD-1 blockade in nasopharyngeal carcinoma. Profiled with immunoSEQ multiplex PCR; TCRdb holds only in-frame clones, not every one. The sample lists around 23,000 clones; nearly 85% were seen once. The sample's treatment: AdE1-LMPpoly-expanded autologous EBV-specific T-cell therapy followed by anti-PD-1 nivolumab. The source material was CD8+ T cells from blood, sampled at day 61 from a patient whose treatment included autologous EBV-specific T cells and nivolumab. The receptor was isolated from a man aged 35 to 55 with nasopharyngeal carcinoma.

As DNA, the CDR3 is TGTGCCAGCACTTCCGGGACGGAGACCTACGAGCAGTACTTC. It specifies CASTSGTETYEQYF. The chain recombines TRBV28 with TRBJ2-7; D could derive from TRBD1 or TRBD2 (5 bases each). Germline CDR1 MDHEN, CDR2 SYDVKM. Trimming cost V 7 bases and J 2 bases, with 15 bases left between them. The CDR3 totals 14 residues.